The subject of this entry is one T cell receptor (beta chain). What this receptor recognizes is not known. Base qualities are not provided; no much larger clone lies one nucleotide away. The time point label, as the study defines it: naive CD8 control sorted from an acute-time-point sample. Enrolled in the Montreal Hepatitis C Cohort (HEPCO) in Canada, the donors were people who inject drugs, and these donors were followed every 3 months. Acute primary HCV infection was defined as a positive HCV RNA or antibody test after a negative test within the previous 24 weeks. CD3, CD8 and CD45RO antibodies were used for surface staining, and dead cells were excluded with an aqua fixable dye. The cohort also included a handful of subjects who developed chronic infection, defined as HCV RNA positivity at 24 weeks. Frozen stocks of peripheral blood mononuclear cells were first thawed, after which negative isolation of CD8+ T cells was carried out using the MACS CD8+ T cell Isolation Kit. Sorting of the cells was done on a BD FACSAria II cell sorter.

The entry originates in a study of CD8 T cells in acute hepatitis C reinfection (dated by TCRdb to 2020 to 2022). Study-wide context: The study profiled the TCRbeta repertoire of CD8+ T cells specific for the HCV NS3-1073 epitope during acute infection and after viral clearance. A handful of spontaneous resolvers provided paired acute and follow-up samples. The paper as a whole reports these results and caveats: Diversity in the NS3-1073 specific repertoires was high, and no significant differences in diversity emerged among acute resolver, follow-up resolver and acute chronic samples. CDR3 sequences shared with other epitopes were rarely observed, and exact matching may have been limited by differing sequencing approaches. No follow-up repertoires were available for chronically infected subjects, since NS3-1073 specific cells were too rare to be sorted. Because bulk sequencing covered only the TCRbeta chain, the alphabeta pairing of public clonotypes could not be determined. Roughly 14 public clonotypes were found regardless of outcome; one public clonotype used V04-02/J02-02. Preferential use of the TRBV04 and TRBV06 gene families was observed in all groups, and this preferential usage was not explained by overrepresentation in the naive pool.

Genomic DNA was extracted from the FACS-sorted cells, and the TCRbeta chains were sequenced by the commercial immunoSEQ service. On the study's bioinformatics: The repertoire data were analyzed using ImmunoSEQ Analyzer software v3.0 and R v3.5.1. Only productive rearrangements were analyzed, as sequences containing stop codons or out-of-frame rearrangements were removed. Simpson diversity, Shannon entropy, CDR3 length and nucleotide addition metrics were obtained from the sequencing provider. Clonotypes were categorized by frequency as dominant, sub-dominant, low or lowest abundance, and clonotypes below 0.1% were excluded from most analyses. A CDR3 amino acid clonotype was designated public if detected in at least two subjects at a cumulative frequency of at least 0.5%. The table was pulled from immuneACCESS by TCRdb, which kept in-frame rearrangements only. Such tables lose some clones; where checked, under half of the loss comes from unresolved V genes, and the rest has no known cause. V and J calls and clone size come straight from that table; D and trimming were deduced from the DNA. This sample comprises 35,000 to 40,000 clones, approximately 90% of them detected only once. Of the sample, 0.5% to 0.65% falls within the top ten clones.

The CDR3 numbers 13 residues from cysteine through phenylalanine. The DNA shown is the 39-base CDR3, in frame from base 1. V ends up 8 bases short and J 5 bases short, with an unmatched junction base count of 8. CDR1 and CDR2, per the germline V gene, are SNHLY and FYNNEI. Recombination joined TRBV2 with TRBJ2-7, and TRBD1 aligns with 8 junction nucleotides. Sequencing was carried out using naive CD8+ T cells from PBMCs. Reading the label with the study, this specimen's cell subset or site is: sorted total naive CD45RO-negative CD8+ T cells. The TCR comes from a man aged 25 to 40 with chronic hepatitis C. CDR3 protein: CASLDGQGHEQYF. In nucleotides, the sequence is TGTGCCAGCCTCGATGGACAGGGACACGAGCAGTACTTC.